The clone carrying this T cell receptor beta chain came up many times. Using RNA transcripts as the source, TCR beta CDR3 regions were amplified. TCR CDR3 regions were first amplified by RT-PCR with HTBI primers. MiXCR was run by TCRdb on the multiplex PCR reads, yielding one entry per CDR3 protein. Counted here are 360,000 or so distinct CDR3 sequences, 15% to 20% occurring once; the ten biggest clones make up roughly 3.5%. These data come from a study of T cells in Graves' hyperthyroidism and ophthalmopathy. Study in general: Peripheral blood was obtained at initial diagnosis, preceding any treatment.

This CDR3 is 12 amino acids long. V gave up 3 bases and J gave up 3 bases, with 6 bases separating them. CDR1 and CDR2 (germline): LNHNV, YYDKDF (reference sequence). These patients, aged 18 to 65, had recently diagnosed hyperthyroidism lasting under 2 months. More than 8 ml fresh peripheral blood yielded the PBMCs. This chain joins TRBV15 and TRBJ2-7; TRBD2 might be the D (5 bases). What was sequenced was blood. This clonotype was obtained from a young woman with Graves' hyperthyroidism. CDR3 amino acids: CATSSGNYEQYF. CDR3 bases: TGTGCCACCAGCAGCGGGAACTACGAGCAGTACTTC.